A single sample is the source of the 20 T cell receptor beta chains below, sequenced in a study of blood T cell repertoires in COVID-19. Some clones are missing from TCRdb's copy, which holds only in-frame ones; the method was immunoSEQ multiplex PCR. The sample has more than 75,000 clones, approximately 80% seen once. Sequencing used peripheral blood. The receptors stem from a human donor in a cohort sampled during active COVID-19.

The rearrangement links TRBV23-1 to TRBJ1-6; possible D gene TRBD1, 6 bases. TRBV23-1 is treated as an ORF (open reading frame) with a function not yet certain. The CDR3 loop spans 16 amino acids. With 7 bases removed from V and 6 bases from J, the gap between germline ends came to 19 bases. The CDR3 region is CASTKTTGNFNSPLHF. DNA of the CDR3: TGCGCCAGCACCAAGACGACAGGAAATTTTAATTCACCCCTCCACTTT.

V usage is TRBV7-9 and J usage is TRBJ2-7; TRBD2 matches 9 bases. V shed 6 bases, J shed 0 bases, and the junction held 6 bases outside the gene matches. This CDR3 has 15 amino acids. Looked up from germline, CDR1 is SEHNR and CDR2 is FQNEAQ (reference sequence). CDR3 loop: CASRPSGGSSYEQYF. CDR3 nucleotides: TGTGCCAGCAGACCGAGCGGGGGGTCCTCCTACGAGCAGTACTTC. The full variable domain, completed using reference TRBV7-9 and TRBJ2-7, is DTGVSQNPRHKITKRGQNVTFRCDPISEHNRLYWYRQTLGQGPEFLTYFQNEAQLEKSRLLSDRFSAERPKGSFSTLEIQRTEQGDSAMYLCASRPSGGSSYEQYFGPGTRLTVT.

J is TRBJ2-3 and V is TRBV13; 10 bases are a match to TRBD2. After removal of 0 bases from V and 5 bases from J, the junction contained 17 bases not matched to a gene. In germline, CDR1 is PRHDT, CDR2 FYEKMQ (reference sequence). There are 20 residues in the CDR3. Written as DNA, the CDR3 is TGTGCCAGCAGCTTAGGACGATTCGGAAGGCTAGCGGGGGCCGGAGATACGCAGTATTTT. It yields the protein CASSLGRFGRLAGAGDTQYF.

The V and J genes are TRBV6-5 and TRBJ2-2; D gene ambiguous. Deletions cut 7 bases from V and 0 bases from J, with 6 bases between. This CDR3 region has 13 residues. Germline values: CDR1 MNHEY, CDR2 SVGAGI. Written as DNA, the CDR3 is TGTGCCAGCACGACACCGAACACCGGGGAGCTGTTTTTT. Its protein is CASTTPNTGELFF.

This clone was seen only a few times. The chain couples TRBV13 to TRBJ2-7; weak D call: TRBD2 (5 bases). Looked up from germline, CDR1 is PRHDT and CDR2 is FYEKMQ (reference sequence). The CDR3 loop spans 13 amino acids. Trimming stripped 5 bases from V and 6 bases from J, with 14 bases between. The CDR3 loop reads CASSPRTAGEQYF. The CDR3 DNA is TGTGCCAGCAGCCCCCGTACCGCGGGCGAGCAGTACTTC.

A few counts support this clone. The chain is built from TRBV30 and TRBJ1-2; no firm D call. The CDR3 is 12 amino acids. The ends were cut back, 0 bases at V and 5 bases at J, with 7 bases in the middle. Per germline, CDR1 GTSNPN and CDR2 SVGIG (reference sequence). The DNA for the CDR3 is TGTGCCTGGAGTGTGAGGGTTTATGGCTACACCTTC. Translated: CAWSVRVYGYTF.

V and J are TRBV25-1 and TRBJ1-2, with D possibly TRBD1 on 5 matching bases. The CDR3 totals 12 residues. Trimming took 9 bases from V and 8 from J, leaving 16 bases between them. Germline-derived CDR1 and CDR2 are MGHDK and SYGVNS. CDR3 bases: TGTGCCAGTGTCGGGGGAGGTCGAGGCTACACCTTC. Its translation is CASVGGGRGYTF.

This clone was observed a single time. The chain joins TRBV4-1 to TRBJ2-3; no reliable D call. Trimming removed 1 base from V and 2 bases from J, with 7 bases in between. The CDR3 length is 14 residues. Germline V gene sequence: CDR1 MGHRA, CDR2 YSYEKL. The CDR3 DNA reads TGCGCCAGCAGCCAAGGGCAGTACACAGATACGCAGTATTTT. It encodes CASSQGQYTDTQYF.

V usage is TRBV10-3 and J usage is TRBJ1-1, with 7 positions matching TRBD1. Unmatched junction bases numbered 10, after V lost 10 bases and J lost 5 bases. There are 13 residues in the CDR3. Germline V gene data show CDR1 as ENHRY and CDR2 as SYGVKD. The CDR3 region has the DNA TGTGCCACCCACCCGACAGGGAGGACTGAAGCTTTCTTT. Its translation is CATHPTGRTEAFF.

As to this clone: Because it lacks the conserved phenylalanine or tryptophan at the end, this CDR3 is likely a read error. The DNA is omitted, as the CDR3 cannot be located on it reliably, and the CDR3 follows TCRdb's listing. This chain joins TRBV14 and TRBJ1-4; the listed D gene, TRBD1, was not tested against the DNA. The CDR3 is made up of 10 amino acids, end residues included. CDR1 is SGHDN, CDR2 FVKESK, per germline. The CDR3 spells CASSQGAGGV.

The chain couples TRBV7-9 to TRBJ1-1; perhaps TRBD1 as D (6 bases). There are 15 residues in the CDR3. Germline lookup yields CDR1 SEHNR and CDR2 FQNEAQ (reference sequence). Trimming stripped 5 bases from V and 3 bases from J, with 16 bases between. CDR3 nucleotides: TGTGCCAGCAGCCAAACAGGGATCCGGGACACTGAAGCTTTCTTT. Amino acid sequence: CASSQTGIRDTEAFF.

The chain recombines TRBV5-1 with TRBJ1-5; D is unclear. Trimming pared 0 bases from V and 6 bases from J, leaving 10 bases between. CDR1 and CDR2 (germline): SGHRS, YFSETQ. The CDR3 totals 14 residues. This CDR3 is CASSLGDIGQPQHF. CDR3 coding DNA: TGCGCCAGCAGCTTGGGAGACATAGGTCAGCCCCAGCATTTT.

This clone has more than one count but fewer than ten. The V and J genes are TRBV6-4 and TRBJ2-2; D not certain. Germline CDR1 MRHNA, CDR2 SNTAGT. CDR3 length equals 14 residues. Deletions cut 3 bases from V and 6 bases from J, with 11 bases between. CDR3 region: CASSESDEAGELFF. The CDR3 bases are TGTGCCAGCAGTGAAAGCGACGAGGCCGGGGAGCTGTTTTTT.

In this sample, this clone turned up once. The rearrangement uses TRBV12-3 or TRBV12-4 and TRBJ2-3; 8 positions match TRBD2. There are 13 residues in the CDR3. V shed 4 bases and J 4 bases; nucleotides not matched to a gene: 1. The CDR3: CASSSGGADTQYF. The CDR3 coding sequence is TGTGCCAGCAGTTCCGGGGGGGCAGATACGCAGTATTTT.

The chain has TRBV10-1 and TRBJ1-1, with a weak D call TRBD1 (5 bases). V was clipped by 5 bases and J by 2 bases, with 15 bases between them. The CDR3 consists of 15 residues. The V gene's germline CDR1 is WNHNN and CDR2 SYGVQD (reference sequence). The DNA for the CDR3 is TGCGCCAGCAGTTTCGGACACGGTCCCAACACTGAAGCTTTCTTT. It is translated as CASSFGHGPNTEAFF.

The rearrangement joins TRBV6-5 to TRBJ2-7; the match to TRBD1 covers 8 bases. V lost 8 bases and J lost 7; bases outside the gene matches: 13. CDR3 length equals 14 residues. Per the germline V gene, CDR1 is MNHEY and CDR2 is SVGAGI. CDR3 protein: CASGPGQARREQYF. CDR3 sequence (DNA): TGTGCCAGCGGTCCGGGACAGGCGCGTCGGGAGCAGTACTTC.

The chain uses TRBV25-1 and TRBJ2-1; 7 bases line up with TRBD2. V gave up 6 bases and J gave up 10 bases; unmatched junction bases: 15. Germline loops: CDR1 MGHDK, CDR2 SYGVNS. The CDR3 covers 15 residues. The CDR3 spells CASRVGRGPVGEQFF. The DNA of the CDR3 is TGTGCCAGCAGGGTGGGGAGGGGCCCGGTTGGGGAGCAGTTCTTC.

The chain links TRBV6-5 to TRBJ1-1, with no clear D. The CDR3 totals 12 residues. Germline CDR1 reads MNHEY; CDR2 reads SVGAGI. The CDR3 DNA sequence: TGTTCCGGAGGGCGGGCGAACACTGAAGCTTTCTTT. Its translation is CSGGRANTEAFF.

The chain couples TRBV6-1 to TRBJ2-2, with D maybe TRBD1 (5 bases). CDR1 is MNHNS and CDR2 is SASEGT in the germline V gene. V lost 1 base, J lost 1 base, and 10 bases lay in between. This CDR3 has 16 amino acids. CDR3 sequence: CASSEGTPRNTGELFF. CDR3 in DNA: TGTGCCAGCAGTGAAGGGACACCAAGGAACACCGGGGAGCTGTTTTTT.

DNA for the CDR3: TGTGCCAGCAGTGTCGGATCGGGATTCAATATTGAGCAGTTCTTC. Translated: CASSVGSGFNIEQFF. This sequence joins TRBV2 and TRBJ2-1; D is perhaps TRBD2 (5 bases). The CDR3 sequence is 15 residues long. Germline V gene lookup returns CDR1 SNHLY and CDR2 FYNNEI. Trimming took 4 bases from V and 9 from J, leaving 19 bases between them.